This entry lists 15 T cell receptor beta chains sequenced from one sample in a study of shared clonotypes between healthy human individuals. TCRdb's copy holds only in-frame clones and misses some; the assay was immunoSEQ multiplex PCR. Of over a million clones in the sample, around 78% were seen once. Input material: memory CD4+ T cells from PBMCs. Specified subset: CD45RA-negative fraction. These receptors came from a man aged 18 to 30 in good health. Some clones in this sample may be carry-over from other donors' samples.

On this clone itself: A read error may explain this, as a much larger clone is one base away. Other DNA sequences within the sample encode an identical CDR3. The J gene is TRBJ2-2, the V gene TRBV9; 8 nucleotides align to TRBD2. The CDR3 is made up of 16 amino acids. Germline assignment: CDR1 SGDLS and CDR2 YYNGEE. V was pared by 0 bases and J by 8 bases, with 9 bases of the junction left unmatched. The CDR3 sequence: CASSVAPAGALGELFF. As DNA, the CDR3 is TGTGCCAGCAGCGTAGCCCCAGCGGGAGCTTTGGGGGAGCTGTTTTTT.

The CDR3 loop is CAWSYGAYAVKLFF. DNA of the CDR3: TGTGCCTGGAGTTATGGGGCCTATGCTGTAAAACTGTTTTTT. The chain combines TRBV30 with TRBJ1-4; tentatively, D is TRBD1 (5 bases). The CDR3 consists of 14 residues. Germline V lookup: CDR1 GTSNPN, CDR2 SVGIG (reference sequence). V dropped 2 bases and J dropped 10 bases, with 17 bases sitting between them.

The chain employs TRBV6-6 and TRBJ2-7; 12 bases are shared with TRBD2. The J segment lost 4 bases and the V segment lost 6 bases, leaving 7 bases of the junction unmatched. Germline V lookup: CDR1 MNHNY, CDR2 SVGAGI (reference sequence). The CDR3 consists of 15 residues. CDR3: CASRLLGTSGYEQYF. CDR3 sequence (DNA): TGTGCCAGCAGGTTATTGGGGACTAGCGGGTACGAGCAGTACTTC.

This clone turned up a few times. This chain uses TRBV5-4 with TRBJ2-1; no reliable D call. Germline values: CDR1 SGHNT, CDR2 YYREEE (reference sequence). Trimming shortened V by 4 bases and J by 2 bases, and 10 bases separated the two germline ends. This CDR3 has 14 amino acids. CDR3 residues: CASSETSAYNEQFF. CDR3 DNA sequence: TGTGCCAGCAGCGAGACCTCGGCCTACAATGAGCAGTTCTTC.

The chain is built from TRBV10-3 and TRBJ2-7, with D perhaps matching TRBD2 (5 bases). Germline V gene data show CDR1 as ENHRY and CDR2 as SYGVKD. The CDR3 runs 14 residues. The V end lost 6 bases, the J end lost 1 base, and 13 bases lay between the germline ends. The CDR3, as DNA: TGTGCCATCAGGCCCCGGACTGAATCCTACGAGCAGTACTTC. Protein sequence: CAIRPRTESYEQYF.

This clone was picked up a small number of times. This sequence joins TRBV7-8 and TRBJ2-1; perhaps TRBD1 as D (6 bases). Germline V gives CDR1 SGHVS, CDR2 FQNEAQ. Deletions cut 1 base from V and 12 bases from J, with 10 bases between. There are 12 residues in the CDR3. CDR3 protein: CASSLEDSRQFF. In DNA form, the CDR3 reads TGTGCCAGCAGCTTAGAGGACAGTAGGCAGTTCTTC.

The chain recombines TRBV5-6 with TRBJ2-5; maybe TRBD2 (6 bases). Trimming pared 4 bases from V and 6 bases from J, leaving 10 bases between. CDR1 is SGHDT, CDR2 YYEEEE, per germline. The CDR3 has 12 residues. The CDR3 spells CASSPAGKTQYF. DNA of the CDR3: TGTGCCAGCAGCCCGGCGGGAAAGACCCAGTACTTC.

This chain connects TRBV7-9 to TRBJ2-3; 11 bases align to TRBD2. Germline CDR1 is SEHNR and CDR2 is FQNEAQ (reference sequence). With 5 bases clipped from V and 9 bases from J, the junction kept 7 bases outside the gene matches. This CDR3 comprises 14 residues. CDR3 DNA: TGTGCCAGCAGCACAATAGCGGGAGGGCTAACGCAGTATTTT. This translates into CASSTIAGGLTQYF.

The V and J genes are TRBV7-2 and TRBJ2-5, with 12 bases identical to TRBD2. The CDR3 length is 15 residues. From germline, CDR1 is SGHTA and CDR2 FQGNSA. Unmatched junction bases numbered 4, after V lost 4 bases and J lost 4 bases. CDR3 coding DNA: TGTGCCAGCAGCTCCCCACTAGCGGGAGGAGAGACCCAGTACTTC. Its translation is CASSSPLAGGETQYF. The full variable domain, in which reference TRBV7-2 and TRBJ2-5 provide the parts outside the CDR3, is GAGVSQSPSNKVTEKGKDVELRCDPISGHTALYWYRQSLGQGLEFLIYFQGNSAPDKSGLPSDRFSAERTGGSVSTLTIQRTQQEDSAVYLCASSSPLAGGETQYFGPGTRLLVL.

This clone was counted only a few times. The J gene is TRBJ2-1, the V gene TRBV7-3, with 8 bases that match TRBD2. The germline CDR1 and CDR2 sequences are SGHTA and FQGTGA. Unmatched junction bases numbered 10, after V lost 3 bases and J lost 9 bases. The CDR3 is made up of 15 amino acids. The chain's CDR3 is CASSFDGRAEGEQFF. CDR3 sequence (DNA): TGTGCCAGCAGCTTCGACGGGAGGGCCGAGGGTGAGCAGTTCTTC.

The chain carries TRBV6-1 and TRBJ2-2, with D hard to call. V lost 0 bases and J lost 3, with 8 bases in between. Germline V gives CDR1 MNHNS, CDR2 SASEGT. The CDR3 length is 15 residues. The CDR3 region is CASSEAPWDTGELFF. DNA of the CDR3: TGTGCCAGCAGTGAAGCGCCCTGGGACACCGGGGAGCTGTTTTTT.

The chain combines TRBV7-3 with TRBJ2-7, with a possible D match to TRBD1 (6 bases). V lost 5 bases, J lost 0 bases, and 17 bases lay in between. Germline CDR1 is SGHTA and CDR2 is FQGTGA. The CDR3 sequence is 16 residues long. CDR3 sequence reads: CASSKTGTLNSYEQYF. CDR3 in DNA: TGTGCCAGCAGCAAAACCGGGACACTTAACTCCTACGAGCAGTACTTC.

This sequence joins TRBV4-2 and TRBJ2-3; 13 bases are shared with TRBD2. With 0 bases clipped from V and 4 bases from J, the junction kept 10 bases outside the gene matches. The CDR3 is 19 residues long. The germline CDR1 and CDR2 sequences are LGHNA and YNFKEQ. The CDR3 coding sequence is TGTGCCAGCAGCCAAGATCCTTCCGGACTAGCGGGGGAGCCAGATACGCAGTATTTT. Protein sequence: CASSQDPSGLAGEPDTQYF.

CDR3 loop: CASSREDEQYF. The CDR3 DNA is TGTGCCAGCAGTCGGGAGGACGAGCAGTACTTC. This sequence joins TRBV28 and TRBJ2-7; TRBD2 matches 7 bases. The CDR3 sequence is 11 residues long. The germline V gene has CDR1 MDHEN and CDR2 SYDVKM. The V segment lost 5 bases and the J segment 5 bases; nucleotides outside the gene matches: 0.

The DNA of the CDR3 is TGTGCCAGCAGCGTAGTAGGGGGAGAGACCCAGTACTTC. This gives the protein CASSVVGGETQYF. The chain carries TRBV7-7 and TRBJ2-5, with D possibly being TRBD1 (6 bases). The V end lost 5 bases, the J end lost 4 bases, and 11 bases lay between the germline ends. CDR1 is SSHAT and CDR2 is FNYEAQ in the germline V gene (reference sequence). The CDR3 length is 13 residues.